The rows below give T cell receptor beta chains drawn from one sample of a study of regulatory T cells in long-lasting Graves disease. TCRdb fed the multiplex PCR reads into MiXCR, producing one record per CDR3 protein. The data hold more than 350,000 distinct CDR3 sequences, with 21% observed a single time. The input for sequencing was peripheral blood mononuclear cells (PBMCs), taken when the disease was refractory, from a patient treated with antithyroid drugs. These receptors were obtained from a female donor with Graves disease. CDR3s include the opening cysteine and the closing phenylalanine or tryptophan. Each record gives: D gene, clone size, V gene, J gene, CDR3 length, CDR3 DNA, CDR3 protein. A D gene is named only where the DNA matches it firmly. Clone size is not always given. Where it is, it says once, few, many or a class for expanded clones.

D gene: TRBD2; clone size: few; V gene: TRBV5-1; J gene: TRBJ2-3; CDR3 length: 16; CDR3 DNA: TGCGCCAGCAGCATCGGGACTAGCAGTAGCACAGATACGCAGTATTTT; CDR3 protein: CASSIGTSSSTDTQYF
D gene: .; clone size: many; V gene: TRBV28; J gene: TRBJ1-2; CDR3 length: 13; CDR3 DNA: TGTGCCAGCAGTCCCCCCGCGAACTATGGCTACACCTTC; CDR3 protein: CASSPPANYGYTF
D gene: .; clone size: many; V gene: TRBV27; J gene: TRBJ1-5; CDR3 length: 16; CDR3 DNA: TGTGCCAGCAGTCCATATCCCCCACAGATCAATCAGCCCCAGCATTTT; CDR3 protein: CASSPYPPQINQPQHF
D gene: TRBD1; clone size: many; V gene: TRBV6-1; J gene: TRBJ2-5; CDR3 length: 16; CDR3 DNA: TGTGCCAGCACCAGTGTCGGGGGACAGGGAGGAGAGACCCAGTACTTC; CDR3 protein: CASTSVGGQGGETQYF
D gene: .; clone size: few; V gene: TRBV19; J gene: TRBJ2-4; CDR3 length: 16; CDR3 DNA: TGTGCCACAACTGCGACGAATAGAGGAGCCAAAAACATTCAGTACTTC; CDR3 protein: CATTATNRGAKNIQYF
D gene: .; clone size: .; V gene: TRBV16; J gene: TRBJ2-7; CDR3 length: 13; CDR3 DNA: TGTGCCAGCAGCCAATTCAGTCTTTCCGAGCAGTACTTC; CDR3 protein: CASSQFSLSEQYF
D gene: TRBD1; clone size: .; V gene: TRBV5-6; J gene: TRBJ1-2; CDR3 length: 17; CDR3 DNA: TGTGCCAGCAGCTACTCCCCGGGACAGGGGGCTGACTATGGCTACACCTTC; CDR3 protein: CASSYSPGQGADYGYTF
D gene: TRBD2; clone size: few; V gene: TRBV4-1; J gene: TRBJ2-5; CDR3 length: 18; CDR3 DNA: TGCGCCAGCAGCCACACCGAGCGGAGCGGGAGAGAACAGGAGACCCAGTACTTC; CDR3 protein: CASSHTERSGREQETQYF
D gene: .; clone size: few; V gene: TRBV20-1; J gene: TRBJ1-4; CDR3 length: 11; CDR3 DNA: TGCAGTGCTGAAGAGGGTGAAAAACTGTTTTTT; CDR3 protein: CSAEEGEKLFF
D gene: TRBD2; clone size: .; V gene: TRBV6-1; J gene: TRBJ2-2; CDR3 length: 16; CDR3 DNA: TGTGCCAGCAAGGGGACTAGCGGGACTTCCGCCGGGGAGCTGTTTTTT; CDR3 protein: CASKGTSGTSAGELFF
D gene: .; clone size: many; V gene: TRBV11-2; J gene: TRBJ1-6; CDR3 length: 13; CDR3 DNA: TGTGCCAGCAGCTTAGCATCGAATTCACCCCTCCACTTT; CDR3 protein: CASSLASNSPLHF
D gene: .; clone size: many; V gene: TRBV3-1; J gene: TRBJ2-2; CDR3 length: 14; CDR3 DNA: TGTGCCAGCAGCCGCGTTAGGGGCACCGGGGAGCTGTTTTTT; CDR3 protein: CASSRVRGTGELFF
D gene: .; clone size: many; V gene: TRBV6-5; J gene: TRBJ2-5; CDR3 length: 15; CDR3 DNA: TGTGCCAGCAGTTACTCTGGCAAGTACCAAGAGACCCAGTACTTC; CDR3 protein: CASSYSGKYQETQYF
D gene: .; clone size: many; V gene: TRBV15; J gene: TRBJ1-2; CDR3 length: 15; CDR3 DNA: TGTGCCACCAGCAGAGATGGCCGGGAGTGGGATGGCTACACCTTC; CDR3 protein: CATSRDGREWDGYTF
D gene: TRBD1; clone size: .; V gene: TRBV2; J gene: TRBJ1-3; CDR3 length: 17; CDR3 DNA: TGTGCCAGCAGGGGGCCTAAACAGGGGAGCTCTGGAAACACCATATATTTT; CDR3 protein: CASRGPKQGSSGNTIYF
D gene: .; clone size: many; V gene: TRBV5-1; J gene: TRBJ2-2; CDR3 length: 15; CDR3 DNA: TGTGCCAGCAGCTCCGGGAGTGGGGACACCGGGGAGCTGTTTTTT; CDR3 protein: CASSSGSGDTGELFF
D gene: .; clone size: .; V gene: TRBV28; J gene: TRBJ1-1; CDR3 length: 16; CDR3 DNA: TGTGCCAGCAGTTTTTCCTATAACGGAATGAACACTGAAGCTTTCTTT; CDR3 protein: CASSFSYNGMNTEAFF
D gene: .; clone size: .; V gene: TRBV7-2; J gene: TRBJ1-2; CDR3 length: 15; CDR3 DNA: TGTGCCAGCAGCTTCGACGGGACAACCAACTATGGCTACACCTTC; CDR3 protein: CASSFDGTTNYGYTF
D gene: TRBD1; clone size: many; V gene: TRBV7-8; J gene: TRBJ2-2; CDR3 length: 16; CDR3 DNA: TGTGCCAGCAGCTGGGTCCGGGACAGGGGGCAGGGGGAGCTGTTTTTT; CDR3 protein: CASSWVRDRGQGELFF
D gene: TRBD1; clone size: many; V gene: TRBV3-1; J gene: TRBJ1-1; CDR3 length: 13; CDR3 DNA: TGTGCCAGCAGCCAGGGGACAGATACTGAAGCTTTCTTT; CDR3 protein: CASSQGTDTEAFF
D gene: .; clone size: few; V gene: TRBV19; J gene: TRBJ1-5; CDR3 length: 15; CDR3 DNA: TGTGCCAGTTCCAAAGACGGGCGAGGGGATCAGCCCCAGCATTTT; CDR3 protein: CASSKDGRGDQPQHF
D gene: .; clone size: .; V gene: TRBV3-1; J gene: TRBJ2-7; CDR3 length: 14; CDR3 DNA: TGTGCCAGCAGCCAAGATGAGACATTCTACGAGCAGTACTTC; CDR3 protein: CASSQDETFYEQYF
D gene: .; clone size: many; V gene: TRBV2; J gene: TRBJ2-3; CDR3 length: 11; CDR3 DNA: TGTGCCAGCAGCGACTTCGATACGCAGTATTTT; CDR3 protein: CASSDFDTQYF
D gene: TRBD1; clone size: few; V gene: TRBV4-1; J gene: TRBJ1-6; CDR3 length: 15; CDR3 DNA: TGCGCCAGCAGCCAAGATTGGGCAGGGGGATCACCCCTCCACTTT; CDR3 protein: CASSQDWAGGSPLHF
D gene: TRBD2; clone size: many; V gene: TRBV6-1; J gene: TRBJ2-7; CDR3 length: 15; CDR3 DNA: TGTGCCAGCAGGAAACTAGCGGGAGAGTCCTACGAGCAGTACTTC; CDR3 protein: CASRKLAGESYEQYF
D gene: .; clone size: .; V gene: TRBV28; J gene: TRBJ2-2; CDR3 length: 15; CDR3 DNA: TGTGCCAGCAGTATCGGGGCCCGAGAGACCGGGGAGCTGTTTTTT; CDR3 protein: CASSIGARETGELFF
D gene: .; clone size: many; V gene: TRBV11-2; J gene: TRBJ2-7; CDR3 length: 14; CDR3 DNA: TGTGCCAGCAGCTCCCCCTTAGTAGACTACGAGCAGTACTTC; CDR3 protein: CASSSPLVDYEQYF
D gene: TRBD2; clone size: many; V gene: TRBV28; J gene: TRBJ2-5; CDR3 length: 17; CDR3 DNA: TGTGCCAGCAGTTCTTGGGGACTAGCGGGGGGTGAAGAGACCCAGTACTTC; CDR3 protein: CASSSWGLAGGEETQYF
D gene: TRBD1; clone size: .; V gene: TRBV6-9; J gene: TRBJ1-3; CDR3 length: 17; CDR3 DNA: TGTGCCAGCAGTTACTCAAGCCTCCGGGACAGGGGCAACACCATATATTTT; CDR3 protein: CASSYSSLRDRGNTIYF
D gene: .; clone size: .; V gene: TRBV20-1; J gene: TRBJ1-1; CDR3 length: 13; CDR3 DNA: TGCAGTGCTAGTAGTTTGGGTGTGACTGAAGCTCTCTTT; CDR3 protein: CSASSLGVTEALF
D gene: .; clone size: .; V gene: TRBV12-3/TRBV12-4; J gene: TRBJ2-3; CDR3 length: 15; CDR3 DNA: TGTGCCAGCACCCCGGGAATTCGGTCCACAGATACGCAGTATTTT; CDR3 protein: CASTPGIRSTDTQYF
D gene: .; clone size: many; V gene: TRBV20-1; J gene: TRBJ2-2; CDR3 length: 14; CDR3 DNA: TGCAGTGCCAATCGGGAGTACCACACCGGGGAGCTGTTTTTT; CDR3 protein: CSANREYHTGELFF
D gene: .; clone size: many; V gene: TRBV6-1; J gene: TRBJ1-1; CDR3 length: 14; CDR3 DNA: TGTGCCAGCAGTATCACAGGAGGAGACACTGAAGCTTTCTTT; CDR3 protein: CASSITGGDTEAFF
D gene: .; clone size: many; V gene: TRBV20-1; J gene: TRBJ2-7; CDR3 length: 15; CDR3 DNA: TGCAGTGCTAGAGATAGCAGGGGACACTCCTACGAGCAGTACTTC; CDR3 protein: CSARDSRGHSYEQYF
D gene: .; clone size: .; V gene: TRBV19; J gene: TRBJ2-5; CDR3 length: 14; CDR3 DNA: TGTGCCAGTAATCAAGGGACTGATGGTGAGACCCAGTACTTC; CDR3 protein: CASNQGTDGETQYF
D gene: .; clone size: .; V gene: TRBV20-1; J gene: TRBJ2-7; CDR3 length: 13; CDR3 DNA: TGCAGTGCTAGACCCCCCTCCAGGTACGAGCAGTACTTC; CDR3 protein: CSARPPSRYEQYF
D gene: TRBD1; clone size: many; V gene: TRBV20-1; J gene: TRBJ2-7; CDR3 length: 14; CDR3 DNA: TGCAGTGCCCCTAGACAGGGGGAGACCTACGAGCAGTACTTC; CDR3 protein: CSAPRQGETYEQYF
D gene: TRBD1; clone size: many; V gene: TRBV25-1; J gene: TRBJ1-4; CDR3 length: 15; CDR3 DNA: TGTGCCAGCAGTGAATACACAGGGGGCGGTGAAAAACTGTTTTTT; CDR3 protein: CASSEYTGGGEKLFF
D gene: TRBD2; clone size: once; V gene: TRBV12-3/TRBV12-4; J gene: TRBJ2-7; CDR3 length: 14; CDR3 DNA: TGTGCCAGCGGCCAGCGGGGTTGGACCTACGAGCAGTACTTC; CDR3 protein: CASGQRGWTYEQYF
D gene: TRBD1; clone size: few; V gene: TRBV15; J gene: TRBJ2-7; CDR3 length: 15; CDR3 DNA: TGTGCCACCAGCAGACCAGGACAGGGTGATTACGAGCAGTACTTC; CDR3 protein: CATSRPGQGDYEQYF